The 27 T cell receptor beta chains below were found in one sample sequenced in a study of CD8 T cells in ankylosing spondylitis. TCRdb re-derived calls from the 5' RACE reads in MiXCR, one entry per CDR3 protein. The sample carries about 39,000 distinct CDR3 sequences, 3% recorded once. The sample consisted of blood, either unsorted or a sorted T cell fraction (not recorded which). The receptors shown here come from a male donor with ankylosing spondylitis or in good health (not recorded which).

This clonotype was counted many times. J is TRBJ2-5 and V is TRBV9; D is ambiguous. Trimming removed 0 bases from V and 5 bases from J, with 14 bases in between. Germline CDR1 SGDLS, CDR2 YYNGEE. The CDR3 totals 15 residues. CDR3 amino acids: CASSVGGSPGETQYF. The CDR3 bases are TGTGCCAGCAGCGTAGGAGGCTCCCCTGGGGAGACCCAGTACTTC.

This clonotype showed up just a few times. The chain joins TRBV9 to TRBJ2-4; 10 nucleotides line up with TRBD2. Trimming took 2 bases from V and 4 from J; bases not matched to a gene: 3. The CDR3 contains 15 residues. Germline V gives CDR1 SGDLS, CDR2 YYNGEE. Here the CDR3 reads CASSVASGGKNIQYF. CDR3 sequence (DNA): TGTGCCAGCAGCGTCGCTAGCGGGGGTAAAAACATTCAGTACTTC.

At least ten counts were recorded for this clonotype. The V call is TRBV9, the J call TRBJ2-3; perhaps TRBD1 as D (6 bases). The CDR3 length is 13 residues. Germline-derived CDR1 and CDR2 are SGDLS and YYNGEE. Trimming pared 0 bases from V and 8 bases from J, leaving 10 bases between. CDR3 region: CASSVEPQGTQYF. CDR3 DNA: TGTGCCAGCAGCGTAGAACCACAGGGTACGCAGTATTTT.

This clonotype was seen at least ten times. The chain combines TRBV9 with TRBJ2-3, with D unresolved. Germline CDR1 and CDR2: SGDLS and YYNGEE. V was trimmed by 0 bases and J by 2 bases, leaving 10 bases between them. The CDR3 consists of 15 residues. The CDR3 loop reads CASSVAFQPTDTQYF. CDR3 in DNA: TGTGCCAGCAGCGTAGCGTTCCAGCCCACAGATACGCAGTATTTT.

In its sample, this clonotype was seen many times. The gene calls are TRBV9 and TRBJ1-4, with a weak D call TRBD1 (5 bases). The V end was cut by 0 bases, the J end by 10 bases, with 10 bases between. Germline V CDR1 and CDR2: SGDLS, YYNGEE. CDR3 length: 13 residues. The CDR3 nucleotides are TGTGCCAGCAGCGTAGGTGGACAAACAAAACTGTTTTTT. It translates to CASSVGGQTKLFF.

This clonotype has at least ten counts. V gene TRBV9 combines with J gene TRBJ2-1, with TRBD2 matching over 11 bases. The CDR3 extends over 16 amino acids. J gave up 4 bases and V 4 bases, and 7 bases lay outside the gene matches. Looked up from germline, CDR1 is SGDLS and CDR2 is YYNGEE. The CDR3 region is CASSPIAGGPYNEQFF. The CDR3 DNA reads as TGTGCCAGCAGCCCAATAGCGGGAGGGCCTTACAATGAGCAGTTCTTC.

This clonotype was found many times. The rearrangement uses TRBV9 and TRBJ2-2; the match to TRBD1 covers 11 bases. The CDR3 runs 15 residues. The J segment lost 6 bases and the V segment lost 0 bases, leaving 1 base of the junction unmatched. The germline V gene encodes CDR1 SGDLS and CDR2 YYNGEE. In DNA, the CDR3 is TGTGCCAGCAGCGTAGGGGACAGGGGGGCCGGGGAGCTGTTTTTT. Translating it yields CASSVGDRGAGELFF.

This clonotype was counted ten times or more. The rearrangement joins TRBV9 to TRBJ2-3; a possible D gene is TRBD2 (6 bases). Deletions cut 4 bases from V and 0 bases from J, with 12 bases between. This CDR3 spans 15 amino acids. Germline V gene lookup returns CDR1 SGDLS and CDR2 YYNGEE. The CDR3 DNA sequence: TGTGCCAGCAGCCCCTTAGCGGTAAGCACAGATACGCAGTATTTT. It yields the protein CASSPLAVSTDTQYF.

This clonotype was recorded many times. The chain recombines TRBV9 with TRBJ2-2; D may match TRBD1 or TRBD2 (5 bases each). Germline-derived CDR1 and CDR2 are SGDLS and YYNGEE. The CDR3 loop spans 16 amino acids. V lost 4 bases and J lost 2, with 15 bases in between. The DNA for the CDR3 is TGTGCCAGCAGCCCCTGGCCGGGACCAAACACCGGGGAGCTGTTTTTT. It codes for CASSPWPGPNTGELFF.

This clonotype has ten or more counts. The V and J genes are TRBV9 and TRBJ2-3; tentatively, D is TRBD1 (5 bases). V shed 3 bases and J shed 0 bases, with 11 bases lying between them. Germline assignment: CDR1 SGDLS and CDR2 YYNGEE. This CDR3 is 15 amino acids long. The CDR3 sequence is CASSGRQSSTDTQYF. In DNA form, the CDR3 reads TGTGCCAGCAGCGGTAGACAGAGTAGCACAGATACGCAGTATTTT.

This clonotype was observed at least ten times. DNA of the CDR3: TGTGCCAGCAGCGTACTGGACCAAAACACTGAAGCTTTCTTT. This sequence encodes CASSVLDQNTEAFF. This chain links TRBV9 with TRBJ1-1, with unresolved D. CDR3 length: 14 residues. CDR1 SGDLS and CDR2 YYNGEE come from the germline V gene. Trimming cost V 1 base and J 2 bases, with 9 bases left between them. Based on the CDR3 plus reference TRBV9 and TRBJ1-1, the full variable domain is DSGVTQTPKHLITATGQRVTLRCSPRSGDLSVYWYQQSLDQGLQFLIQYYNGEERAKGNILERFSAQQFPDLHSELNLSSLELGDSALYFCASSVLDQNTEAFFGQGTRLTVV.

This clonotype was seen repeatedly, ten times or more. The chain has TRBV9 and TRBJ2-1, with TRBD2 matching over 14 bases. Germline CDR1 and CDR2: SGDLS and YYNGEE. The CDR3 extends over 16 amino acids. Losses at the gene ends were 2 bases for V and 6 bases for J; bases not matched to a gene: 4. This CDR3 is CASSVGTSGSGNEQFF. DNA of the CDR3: TGTGCCAGCAGCGTCGGGACTAGCGGGAGCGGCAATGAGCAGTTCTTC.

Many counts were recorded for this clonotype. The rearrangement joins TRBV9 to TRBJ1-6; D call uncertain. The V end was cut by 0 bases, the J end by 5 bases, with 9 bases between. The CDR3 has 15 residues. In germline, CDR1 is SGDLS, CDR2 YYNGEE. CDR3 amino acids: CASSVGTLNNSPLHF. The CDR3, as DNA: TGTGCCAGCAGCGTAGGGACTCTGAATAATTCACCCCTCCACTTT.

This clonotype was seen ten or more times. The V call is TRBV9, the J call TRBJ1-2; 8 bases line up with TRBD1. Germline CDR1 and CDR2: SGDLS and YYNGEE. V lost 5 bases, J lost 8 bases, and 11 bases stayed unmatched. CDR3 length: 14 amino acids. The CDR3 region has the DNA TGTGCCAGCAGACCGACAGGGGATGGAGGGGGCTACACCTTC. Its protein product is CASRPTGDGGGYTF. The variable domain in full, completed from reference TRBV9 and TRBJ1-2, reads DSGVTQTPKHLITATGQRVTLRCSPRSGDLSVYWYQQSLDQGLQFLIQYYNGEERAKGNILERFSAQQFPDLHSELNLSSLELGDSALYFCASRPTGDGGGYTFGSGTRLTVV.

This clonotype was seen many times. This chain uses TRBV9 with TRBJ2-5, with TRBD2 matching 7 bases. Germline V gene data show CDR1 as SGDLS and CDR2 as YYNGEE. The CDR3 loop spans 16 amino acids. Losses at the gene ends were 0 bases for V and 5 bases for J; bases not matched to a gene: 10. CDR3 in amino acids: CASSVATVGGLETQYF. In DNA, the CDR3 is TGTGCCAGCAGCGTAGCTACGGTGGGAGGGCTGGAGACCCAGTACTTC.

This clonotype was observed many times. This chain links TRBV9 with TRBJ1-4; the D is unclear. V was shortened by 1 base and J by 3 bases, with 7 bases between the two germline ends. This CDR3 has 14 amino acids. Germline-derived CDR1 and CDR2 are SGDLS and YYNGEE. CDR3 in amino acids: CASSVRQSNEKLFF. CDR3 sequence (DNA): TGTGCCAGCAGCGTACGTCAGTCTAATGAAAAACTGTTTTTT.

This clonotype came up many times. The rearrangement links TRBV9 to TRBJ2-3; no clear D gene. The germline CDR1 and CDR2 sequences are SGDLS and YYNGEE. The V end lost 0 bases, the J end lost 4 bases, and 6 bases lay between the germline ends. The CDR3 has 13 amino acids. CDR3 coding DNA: TGTGCCAGCAGCGTAGCTACCCCAGATACGCAGTATTTT. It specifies CASSVATPDTQYF.

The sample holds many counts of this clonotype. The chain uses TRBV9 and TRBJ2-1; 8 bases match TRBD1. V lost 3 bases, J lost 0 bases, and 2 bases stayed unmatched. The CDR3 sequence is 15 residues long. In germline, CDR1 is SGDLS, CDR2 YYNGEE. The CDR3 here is CASSGDRSSYNEQFF. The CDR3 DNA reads TGTGCCAGCAGCGGGGACAGGAGCTCCTACAATGAGCAGTTCTTC.

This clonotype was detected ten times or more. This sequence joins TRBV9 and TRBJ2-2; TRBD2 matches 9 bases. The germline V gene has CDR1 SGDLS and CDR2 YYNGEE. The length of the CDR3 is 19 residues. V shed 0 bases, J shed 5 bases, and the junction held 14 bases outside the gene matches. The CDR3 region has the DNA TGTGCCAGCAGCGTAGGTGTGGGGATAGCGGGGGCCCAAACCGGGGAGCTGTTTTTT. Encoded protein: CASSVGVGIAGAQTGELFF.

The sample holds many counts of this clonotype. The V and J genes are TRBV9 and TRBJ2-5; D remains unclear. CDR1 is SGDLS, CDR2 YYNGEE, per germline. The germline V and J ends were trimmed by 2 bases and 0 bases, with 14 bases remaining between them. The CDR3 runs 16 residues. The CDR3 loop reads CASSVLMTGNQETQYF. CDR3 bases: TGTGCCAGCAGCGTCCTTATGACTGGGAACCAAGAGACCCAGTACTTC.

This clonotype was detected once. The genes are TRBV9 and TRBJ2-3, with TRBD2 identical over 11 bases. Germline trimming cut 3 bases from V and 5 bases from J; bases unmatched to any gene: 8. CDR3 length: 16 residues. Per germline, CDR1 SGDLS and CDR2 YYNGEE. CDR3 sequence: CASSATTSGVGDTQYF. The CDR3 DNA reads TGTGCCAGCAGCGCGACGACTAGCGGGGTAGGAGATACGCAGTATTTT.

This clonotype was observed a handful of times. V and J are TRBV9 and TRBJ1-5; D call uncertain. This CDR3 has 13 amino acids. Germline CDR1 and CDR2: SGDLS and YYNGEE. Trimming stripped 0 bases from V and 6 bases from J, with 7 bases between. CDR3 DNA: TGTGCCAGCAGCGTAGGGGTCTTTCAGCCCCAGCATTTT. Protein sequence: CASSVGVFQPQHF.

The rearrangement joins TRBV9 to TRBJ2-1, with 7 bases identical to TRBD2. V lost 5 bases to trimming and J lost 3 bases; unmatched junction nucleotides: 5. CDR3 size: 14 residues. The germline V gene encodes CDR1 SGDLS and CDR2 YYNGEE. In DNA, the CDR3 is TGTGCCAGCAGTAGAGCGGGGTTCTACAATGAGCAGTTCTTC. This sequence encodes CASSRAGFYNEQFF.

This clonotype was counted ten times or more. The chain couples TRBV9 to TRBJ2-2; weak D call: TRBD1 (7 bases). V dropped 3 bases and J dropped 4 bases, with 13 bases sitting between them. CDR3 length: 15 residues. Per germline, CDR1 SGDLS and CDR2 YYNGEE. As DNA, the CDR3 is TGTGCCAGCAGCGGCGCAGGGGGGTCCACCGGGGAGCTGTTTTTT. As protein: CASSGAGGSTGELFF.

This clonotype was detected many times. CDR3 in DNA: TGTGCCAGCAGCGTAGGGGCCAGGCCCGGGGGAGATACGCAGTATTTT. Encoded protein: CASSVGARPGGDTQYF. The V gene is TRBV9, the J gene TRBJ2-3; possibly TRBD2 for D (6 bases). Trimming removed 0 bases from V and 5 bases from J, with 16 bases in between. Germline V gene data show CDR1 as SGDLS and CDR2 as YYNGEE. The CDR3 has 16 amino acids.

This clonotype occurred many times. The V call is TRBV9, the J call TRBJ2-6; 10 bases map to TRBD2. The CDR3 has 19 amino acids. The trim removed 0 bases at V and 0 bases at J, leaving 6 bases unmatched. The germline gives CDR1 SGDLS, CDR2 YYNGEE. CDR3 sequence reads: CASSVAGSGRASGANVLTF. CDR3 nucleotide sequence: TGTGCCAGCAGCGTAGCTGGGAGCGGGAGGGCCTCTGGGGCCAACGTCCTGACTTTC.

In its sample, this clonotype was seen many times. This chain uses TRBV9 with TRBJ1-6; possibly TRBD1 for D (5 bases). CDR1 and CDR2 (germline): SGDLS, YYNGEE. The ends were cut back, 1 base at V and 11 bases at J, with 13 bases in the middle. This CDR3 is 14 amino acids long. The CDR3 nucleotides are TGTGCCAGCAGCGTATCTGGGGCCGGGCCACCCCTCCACTTT. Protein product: CASSVSGAGPPLHF.